This T cell receptor beta chain originates from a study of shared clonotypes between healthy human individuals. Regarding the study as a whole: Only a few donors were included, so the genetic and exposure-history diversity represented was limited. Clonotype sharing across donors was expected to vary with sequencing depth.

Unsorted PBMC replicate PCRs drew on around 310 ng DNA, representing tens of thousands of T cell genomes. Clones were read by immunoSEQ multiplex PCR, and TCRdb kept only the in-frame ones, dropping some. The sample lists about 460,000 clones, roughly four fifths occurring once. There are a few counts of this clone. Its specificity is not known. This TCR derives from a woman aged 40 to 55 in good health. Some clones in this sample may be carry-over from other donors' samples. The sample taken for sequencing was PBMCs.

This CDR3 reads CASSQDRGLTETQYF. In nucleotides, the CDR3 is TGTGCCAGCAGCCAAGATAGGGGACTGACAGAGACCCAGTACTTC. This chain uses TRBV4-2 with TRBJ2-5; tentatively, D is TRBD2 (6 bases). This CDR3 spans 15 amino acids. V was cut by 0 bases and J by 4 bases, with 12 bases left in between. Looked up from germline, CDR1 is LGHNA and CDR2 is YNFKEQ.